This T cell receptor (beta chain) stems from a study of regulatory dendritic cells for organ transplantation. Study-level findings and limits: Regulatory dendritic cells appeared to expand memory CD8+ clones less than mature ones.

Trimming removed 8 bases at V and 1 base at J, with 13 bases between. The length of the CDR3 is 14 residues. From germline, CDR1 is MNHNS and CDR2 SASEGT. About this clone itself: Antigen: not known.

Repertoires were generated with immunoSEQ multiplex PCR, while TCRdb's copy carries only in-frame clones and drops some. The table includes under 25,000 clones, around three quarters detected once. The sequence came from a human donor in good health. The sequenced sample consisted of memory CD4+ T cells from blood. The subset is: CD45RO+ memory T cells. The rearrangement joins TRBV6-1 to TRBJ2-3; maybe TRBD2 (6 bases). CDR3 coding DNA: TGTGCCAGCGGAGGGGTTTATGGCACAGATACGCAGTATTTT. It codes for CASGGVYGTDTQYF.